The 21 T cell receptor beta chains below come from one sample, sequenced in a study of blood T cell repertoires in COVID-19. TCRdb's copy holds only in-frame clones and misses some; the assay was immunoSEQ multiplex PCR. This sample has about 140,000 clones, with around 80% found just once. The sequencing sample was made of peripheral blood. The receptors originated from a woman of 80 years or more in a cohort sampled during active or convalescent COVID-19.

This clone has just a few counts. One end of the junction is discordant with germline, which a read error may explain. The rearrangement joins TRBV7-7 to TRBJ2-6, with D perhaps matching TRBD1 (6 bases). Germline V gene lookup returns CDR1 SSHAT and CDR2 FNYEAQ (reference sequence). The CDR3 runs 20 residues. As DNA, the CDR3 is TGTGCTAGCAGCTTAGTTGTTTCCATGGCAGGGGATTCTGGGGCCAACGTCCTGACTTTC. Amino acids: CASSLVVSMAGDSGANVLTF.

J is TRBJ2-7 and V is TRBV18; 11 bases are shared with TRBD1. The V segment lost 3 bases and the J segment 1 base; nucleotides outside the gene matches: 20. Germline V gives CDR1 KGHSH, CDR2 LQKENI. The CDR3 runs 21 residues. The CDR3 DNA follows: TGTGCCAGCTCACCGGGTCCAGCCACGGACAGGGGGCTTTTGGGATCCTACGAGCAGTACGTC. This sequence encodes CASSPGPATDRGLLGSYEQYV.

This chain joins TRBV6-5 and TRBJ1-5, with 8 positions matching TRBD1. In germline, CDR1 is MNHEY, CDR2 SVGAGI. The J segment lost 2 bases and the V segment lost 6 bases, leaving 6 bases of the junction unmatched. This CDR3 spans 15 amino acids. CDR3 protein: CASRSQDRGNQPQHF. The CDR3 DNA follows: TGTGCCAGCAGGAGCCAGGACAGGGGCAATCAGCCCCAGCATTTT.

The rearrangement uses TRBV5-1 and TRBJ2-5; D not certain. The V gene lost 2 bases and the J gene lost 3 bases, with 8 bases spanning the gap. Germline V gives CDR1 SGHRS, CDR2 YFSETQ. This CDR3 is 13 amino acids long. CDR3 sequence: CASSLSLEETQYF. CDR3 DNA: TGCGCCAGCAGCTTATCACTCGAAGAGACCCAGTACTTC.

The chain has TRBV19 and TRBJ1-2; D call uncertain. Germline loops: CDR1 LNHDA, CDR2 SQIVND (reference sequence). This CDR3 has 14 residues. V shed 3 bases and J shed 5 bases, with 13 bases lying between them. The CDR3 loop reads CASSIAGDPYGYTF. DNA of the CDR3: TGTGCCAGTAGTATCGCCGGGGATCCATATGGCTACACCTTC.

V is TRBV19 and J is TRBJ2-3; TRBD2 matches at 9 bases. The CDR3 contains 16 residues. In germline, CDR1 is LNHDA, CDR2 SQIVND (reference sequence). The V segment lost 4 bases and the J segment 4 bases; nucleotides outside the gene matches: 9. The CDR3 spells CASSRGGTSFPDTQYF. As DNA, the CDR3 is TGTGCCAGTAGTAGGGGCGGGACTAGCTTCCCAGATACGCAGTATTTT.

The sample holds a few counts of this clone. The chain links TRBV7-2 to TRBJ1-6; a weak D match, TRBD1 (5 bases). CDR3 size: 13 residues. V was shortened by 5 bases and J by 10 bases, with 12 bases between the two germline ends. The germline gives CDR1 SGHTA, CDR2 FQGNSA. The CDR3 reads CASSPRRDSPLHF. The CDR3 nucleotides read TGTGCCAGCAGCCCAAGGAGGGACTCACCCCTCCACTTT.

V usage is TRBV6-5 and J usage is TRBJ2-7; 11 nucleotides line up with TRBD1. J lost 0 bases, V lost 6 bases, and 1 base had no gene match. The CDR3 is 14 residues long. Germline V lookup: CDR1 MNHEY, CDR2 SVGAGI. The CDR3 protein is CASRGTGGSYEQYV. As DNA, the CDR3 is TGTGCCAGCAGGGGGACAGGGGGCTCCTACGAGCAGTACGTC.

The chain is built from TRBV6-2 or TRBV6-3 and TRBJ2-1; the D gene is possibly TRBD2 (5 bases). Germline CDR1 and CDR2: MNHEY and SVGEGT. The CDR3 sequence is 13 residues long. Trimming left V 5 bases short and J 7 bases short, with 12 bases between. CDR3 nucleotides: TGTGCCAGCAGTACCGGACTGGGGAATGAGCAGTTCTTC. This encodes CASSTGLGNEQFF.

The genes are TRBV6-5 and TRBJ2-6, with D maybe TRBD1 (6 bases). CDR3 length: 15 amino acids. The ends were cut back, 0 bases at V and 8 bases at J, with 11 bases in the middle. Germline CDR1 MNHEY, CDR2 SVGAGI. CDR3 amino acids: CASSYSFRGTNVLTF. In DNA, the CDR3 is TGTGCCAGCAGTTACTCGTTCAGGGGAACCAACGTCCTGACTTTC.

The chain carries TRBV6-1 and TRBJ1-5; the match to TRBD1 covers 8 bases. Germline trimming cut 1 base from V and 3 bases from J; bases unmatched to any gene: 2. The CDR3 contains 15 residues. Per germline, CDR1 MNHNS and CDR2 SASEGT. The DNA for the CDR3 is TGTGCCAGCAGTGAAGACAGGGGGTTCAATCAGCCCCAGCATTTT. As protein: CASSEDRGFNQPQHF.

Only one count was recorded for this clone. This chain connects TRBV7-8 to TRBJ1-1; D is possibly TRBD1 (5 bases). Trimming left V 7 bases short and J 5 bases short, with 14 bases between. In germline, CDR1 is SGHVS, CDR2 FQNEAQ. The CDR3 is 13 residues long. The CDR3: CASTFGGGTEAFF. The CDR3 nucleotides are TGTGCCAGCACCTTTGGGGGGGGGACTGAAGCTTTCTTT.

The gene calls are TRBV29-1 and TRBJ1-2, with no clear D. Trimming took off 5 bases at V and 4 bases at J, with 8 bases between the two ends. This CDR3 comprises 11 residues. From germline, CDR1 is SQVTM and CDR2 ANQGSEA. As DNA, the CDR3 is TGCAGCGTTTTTTACTCCTATGGCTACACCTTC. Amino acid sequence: CSVFYSYGYTF.

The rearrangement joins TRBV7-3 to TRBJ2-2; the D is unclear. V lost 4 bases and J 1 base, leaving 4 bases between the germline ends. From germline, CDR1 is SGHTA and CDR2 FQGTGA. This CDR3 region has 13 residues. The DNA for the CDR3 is TGTGCCAGCAGCTCCAGGAACACCGGGGAGCTGTTTTTT. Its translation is CASSSRNTGELFF. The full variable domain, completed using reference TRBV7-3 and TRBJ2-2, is GAGVSQTPSNKVTEKGKYVELRCDPISGHTALYWYRQSLGQGPEFLIYFQGTGAADDSGLPNDRFFAVRPEGSVSTLKIQRTERGDSAVYLCASSSRNTGELFFGEGSRLTVL.

The CDR3 region is CASSLAGQGLSPLHF. The CDR3 DNA reads TGTGCCAGCAGCTTAGCAGGACAGGGGCTATCACCCCTCCACTTT. The V call is TRBV7-9, the J call TRBJ1-6; TRBD1 matches at 9 bases. V gave up 0 bases and J gave up 10 bases; unmatched junction bases: 4. Germline lookup yields CDR1 SEHNR and CDR2 FQNEAQ (reference sequence). This CDR3 has 15 residues.

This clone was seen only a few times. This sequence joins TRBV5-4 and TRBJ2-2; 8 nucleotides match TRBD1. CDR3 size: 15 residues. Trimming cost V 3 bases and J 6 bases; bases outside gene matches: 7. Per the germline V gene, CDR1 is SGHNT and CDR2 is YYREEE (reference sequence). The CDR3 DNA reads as TGTGCCAGCAGCTCATTGGACAGGGAAGCCGGGGAGCTGTTTTTT. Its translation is CASSSLDREAGELFF. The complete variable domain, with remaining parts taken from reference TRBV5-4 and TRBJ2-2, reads ETGVTQSPTHLIKTRGQQVTLRCSSQSGHNTVSWYQQALGQGPQFIFQYYREEENGRGNFPPRFSGLQFPNYSSELNVNALELDDSALYLCASSSLDREAGELFFGEGSRLTVL.

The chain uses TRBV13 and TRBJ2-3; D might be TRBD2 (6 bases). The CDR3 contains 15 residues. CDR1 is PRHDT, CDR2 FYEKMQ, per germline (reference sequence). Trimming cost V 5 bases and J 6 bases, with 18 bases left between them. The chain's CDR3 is CASSPTWGGVDTQYF. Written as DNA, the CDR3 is TGTGCCAGCAGCCCTACCTGGGGCGGGGTGGATACGCAGTATTTT.

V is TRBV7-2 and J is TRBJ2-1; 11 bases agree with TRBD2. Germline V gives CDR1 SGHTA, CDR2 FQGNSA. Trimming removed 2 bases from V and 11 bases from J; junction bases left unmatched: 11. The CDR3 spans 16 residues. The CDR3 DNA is TGTGCCAGCAGCTTAAGTGTGGCGCTAGCGGGGGGTCAGCAGTTCTTC. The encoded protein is CASSLSVALAGGQQFF.

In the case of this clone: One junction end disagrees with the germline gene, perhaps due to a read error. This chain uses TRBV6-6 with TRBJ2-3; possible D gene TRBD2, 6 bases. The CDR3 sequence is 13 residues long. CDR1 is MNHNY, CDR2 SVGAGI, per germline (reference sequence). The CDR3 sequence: CASRGFSTDTQYF. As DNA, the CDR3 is TGTGCCAGCCGGGGGTTCTCCACAGATACGCAATATTTT.

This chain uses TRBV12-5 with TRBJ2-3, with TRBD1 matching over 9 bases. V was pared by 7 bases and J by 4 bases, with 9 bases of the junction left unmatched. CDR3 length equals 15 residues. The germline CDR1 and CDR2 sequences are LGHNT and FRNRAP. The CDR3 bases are TGTGCTAGTGCCCCCTGGGGACAGGGTGCAGATACGCAGTATTTT. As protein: CASAPWGQGADTQYF.

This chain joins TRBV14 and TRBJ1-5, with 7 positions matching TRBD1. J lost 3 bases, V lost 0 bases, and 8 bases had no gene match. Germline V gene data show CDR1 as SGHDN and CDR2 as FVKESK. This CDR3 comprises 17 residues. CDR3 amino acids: CASSQDVQGEYNQPQHF. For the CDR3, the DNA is TGTGCCAGCAGCCAAGATGTCCAGGGGGAATACAATCAGCCCCAGCATTTT.